This T cell receptor beta chain was profiled in a study of T cell repertoires in cytomegalovirus infection. For the study at large: CMV infection and matching HLA type were both indicated by public TCR beta signatures. Study results and limitations: HLA-C-restricted CMV-specific TCR beta clonotypes prevailed in the ex vivo response. Identification of carriers of CMV plus the relevant HLA was achieved through cumulative public TCR beta family frequency.

V lost 4 bases and J lost 4, with 17 bases in between. CDR1 SGHAT and CDR2 FQNNGV come from the germline V gene. This CDR3 has 17 residues. TCRdb reprocessed the reads with MiXCR, giving one entry per CDR3 protein. The sample consists of fewer than 300,000 distinct CDR3 sequences, 25% of them appearing once. Many counts were recorded for this clonotype. The antigen is unknown. V gene TRBV11-2 combines with J gene TRBJ2-6, with TRBD1 as a possible D gene (6 bases). The source is a human donor in good health (CMV status not recorded). Some clones in this sample may be carry-over from other donors' samples. Sequences were obtained from PBMCs. As DNA, the CDR3 is TGTGCCAGCAGCTCAAGGACAGCCGCGGCAGGGGCCAACGTCCTGACTTTC. Amino acid sequence: CASSSRTAAAGANVLTF.